The 4 T cell receptor beta chains presented below share a single source sample, sequenced in a study of T cell changes during pregnancy in multiple sclerosis. Profiled with immunoSEQ multiplex PCR; TCRdb holds only in-frame clones, not every one. Of about 93,000 clones in the sample, about 91% were seen once. The sample here was peripheral blood, taken before pregnancy. The receptors were gathered from a female donor with multiple sclerosis, enrolled in a pregnancy study.

The V gene is TRBV19, the J gene TRBJ2-6; tentative D call: TRBD2 (6 bases). Trimming removed 5 bases at V and 0 bases at J, with 17 bases between. The germline V gene has CDR1 LNHDA and CDR2 SQIVND (reference sequence). This CDR3 is built from 18 residues. CDR3 DNA: TGTGCCAGTAGTTCGCAGACTAGTCGCTTCTCTGGGGCCAACGTCCTGACTTTC. It codes for CASSSQTSRFSGANVLTF.

The chain is built from TRBV4-1 and TRBJ1-4; possibly TRBD1 for D (5 bases). The CDR3 extends over 14 amino acids. Trimming took 0 bases from V and 8 from J, leaving 10 bases between them. The germline V gene has CDR1 MGHRA and CDR2 YSYEKL. CDR3 bases: TGCGCCAGCAGCCAAGAGTGGGGGGAGGAAAAACTGTTTTTT. It encodes CASSQEWGEEKLFF.

V usage is TRBV5-1 and J usage is TRBJ2-7; weak D call: TRBD1 (6 bases). Looked up from germline, CDR1 is SGHRS and CDR2 is YFSETQ. The CDR3 totals 15 residues. With 5 bases removed from V and 4 bases from J, the gap between germline ends came to 19 bases. The CDR3 bases are TGCGCCAGCAGAGATGAAACAGGGTCTCGTTACGAGCAGTACTTC. Translating it yields CASRDETGSRYEQYF. Filled out from reference TRBV5-1 and TRBJ2-7, the complete variable domain reads KAGVTQTPRYLIKTRGQQVTLSCSPISGHRSVSWYQQTPGQGLQFLFEYFSETQRNKGNFPGRFSGRQFSNSRSEMNVSTLELGDSALYLCASRDETGSRYEQYFGPGTRLTVT.

The chain employs TRBV4-2 and TRBJ1-5; 9 bases agree with TRBD1. Germline loops: CDR1 LGHNA, CDR2 YNFKEQ. The CDR3 is 15 residues long. The junction had 2 bases not matched to a gene; V was cut back by 1 base and J by 4 bases. In DNA, the CDR3 is TGTGCCAGCAGCCAAGCAGGACAGGGGAATCAGCCCCAGCATTTT. Amino acids: CASSQAGQGNQPQHF.